These T cell receptor beta chains were read from a single sample in a study of T cell changes during pregnancy in multiple sclerosis. Here immunoSEQ multiplex PCR was the method, and the copy in TCRdb shows in-frame clones only, minus some. The sample includes 95,000 to 100,000 clones, under 95% seen only once; the top ten take approximately 2.4%. Sequencing used peripheral blood, obtained after pregnancy. The origin of the receptors is a female donor in good health, enrolled as a control in a pregnancy study. Each CDR3 is given with its conserved first and last residue. D genes are given only for firm matches. Rows may omit the clone size; those that give it use once, few, many or a size class.

.,.,TRBJ2-7,TRBV2,TGTGCCAGCGCCATTAGCTCCTACGAGCAGTACTTC,CASAISSYEQYF
.,.,TRBJ2-5,TRBV6-1,TGTGCCACCGCCCGAGAGAGGCAAGAGACCCAGTACTTC,CATARERQETQYF
.,.,TRBJ1-1,TRBV6-1,TGTGCCAGCAGTGAAGAAACAGGTAACACTGAAGCTTTCTTT,CASSEETGNTEAFF
.,.,TRBJ1-5,TRBV7-2,TGTGCCAGCAGCTTCTCCTCAGGGAAGTCCAATCAGCCCCAGCACTTT,CASSFSSGKSNQPQHF
.,.,TRBJ2-1,TRBV12-2,TGTGCAAGTCGCCCGGGATTAGTGGGTGAGCAGTTCTTC,CASRPGLVGEQFF
.,.,TRBJ2-3,TRBV7-3,TGTGCCAGCAGCTTATACGGGGGGCGTCAAGATACGCAGTATTTT,CASSLYGGRQDTQYF
TRBD2,.,TRBJ2-2,TRBV29-1,TGCAGCGTTCCCGGAGTAGCGGGGAACACCGGGGAGCTGTTTTTT,CSVPGVAGNTGELFF
.,once,TRBJ1-3,TRBV5-1,TGCGCCAGCAGCCTTGGCACGGGAAACACCATATATTTT,CASSLGTGNTIYF
TRBD1,.,TRBJ1-4,TRBV5-1,TGCGCCAGCAGCCCCGGGACAGGGGGTATCGGTGAAAAACTGTTTTTT,CASSPGTGGIGEKLFF
TRBD1,.,TRBJ2-7,TRBV19,TGTGCCAGTAGTATTAACAGGGGGCGCGGCGAGCAGTACTTC,CASSINRGRGEQYF
.,.,TRBJ2-7,TRBV27,TGTGCCAGCAGTTCCCTTCTTAAGGACTCCATCGAAGAGCAGTACTTC,CASSSLLKDSIEEQYF
TRBD1,.,TRBJ2-6,TRBV28,TGTGCCAGCAGTTCTTCCGGGACAGGGGGTGGGGCCAACGTCCTGACTTTC,CASSSSGTGGGANVLTF
.,few,TRBJ2-6,TRBV6-4,TGTGCCAGCAGTGACCCCCGCTCTGGGGCCAACGTCCTGACTTTC,CASSDPRSGANVLTF
TRBD2,.,TRBJ2-2,TRBV9,TGTGCCAGCAGCGAGGGCTTCGGGCGGGAGACCGGGGAGCTGTTTTTT,CASSEGFGRETGELFF
TRBD2,.,TRBJ2-3,TRBV4-2,TGTGCCAGCAGCCAAGATTACAATAGCGGCGGGGGGCACACAGATACGCAGTATTTT,CASSQDYNSGGGHTDTQYF
TRBD1,few,TRBJ2-7,TRBV6-5,TGTGCCAGCAGGTTGACCGGGACAGGGGCCTACGAGCAGTACTTC,CASRLTGTGAYEQYF
TRBD2,.,TRBJ2-2,TRBV5-6,TGTGCCAGCAGCTTCCCCCTACTAGCGGGGGTGAACACCGGGGAGCTGTTTTTT,CASSFPLLAGVNTGELFF
.,.,TRBJ1-5,TRBV19,TGTGCCAGTAGTATAGGTGGGGGGGACACAGCCAAGGTGCCCCAGCATTTT,CASSIGGGDTAKVPQHF
TRBD1,.,TRBJ2-1,TRBV7-8,TGTGCCAGCAGCTTGGGCAGGGGGCGAAATGAGCAGTTCTTC,CASSLGRGRNEQFF
.,.,TRBJ2-1,TRBV27,TGTGCCAGCAGCTTAGGGGCAGGGAACAATGAGCAGTTCTTC,CASSLGAGNNEQFF
TRBD2,.,TRBJ2-7,TRBV28,TGTGCCAGCAGTAAACTAGCGGGAGACAAAGGCTACGAGCAGTACTTC,CASSKLAGDKGYEQYF
.,once,TRBJ2-4,TRBV11-1,TGTGCCAGCAGCTTAGGAGGCAGAAGCAGTGTAGCCAAAAACATTCAGTACTTC,CASSLGGRSSVAKNIQYF
.,.,TRBJ2-7,TRBV5-1,TGCGCCAGCAGCTTTTCCGGGGGGCTTTCCTACGAGCAGTACTTC,CASSFSGGLSYEQYF
.,.,TRBJ2-7,TRBV28,TGTGCCAGCAGTTCGTCGTCGGTCGAGCAGTACTTC,CASSSSSVEQYF
.,.,TRBJ1-2,TRBV10-3,TGTGCCATCAGTGAGAAGTTAGCTAACTATGGCTACACCTTC,CAISEKLANYGYTF
.,.,TRBJ2-5,TRBV6-5,TGTGCCAGCAGTTACTGGGACACCCCGGTGGAGACCCAGTACTTC,CASSYWDTPVETQYF
.,.,TRBJ1-2,TRBV28,TGTGCCAGCAGCCCCCGGGTCCGATATGAACGGGACTATGGCTACACCTTC,CASSPRVRYERDYGYTF
.,.,TRBJ1-2,TRBV2,TGTGCCAGCAGTGCGGGGAACGGCTACACCTTC,CASSAGNGYTF
.,.,TRBJ1-5,TRBV6-1,TGTGCCAGCAGTGAATTATGGGGAGAGGGTCAGCCCCAGCATTTT,CASSELWGEGQPQHF
.,few,TRBJ2-1,TRBV5-4,TGTGCCAGCAGCTTGGCGGTGCCCCCGTACAATGAGCAGTTCTTC,CASSLAVPPYNEQFF
TRBD1,.,TRBJ1-2,TRBV6-6,TGTGCCAGCGGCCAAGGGACAGGGCTTGATGGCTACACCTTC,CASGQGTGLDGYTF
TRBD1,.,TRBJ1-4,TRBV18,TGTGCCAGCTCAGCCGGACAGGGGGGAGTCCAAAAACTGTTTTTT,CASSAGQGGVQKLFF
TRBD2,.,TRBJ2-5,TRBV5-4,TGTGCCAGCAGCCGACTAGCGGCCGCACTTGGGGAGACCCAGTACTTC,CASSRLAAALGETQYF
TRBD1,.,TRBJ2-3,TRBV19,TGTGCCAGTAGTTCGGACAGGGAATCCACAGATACGCAGTATTTT,CASSSDRESTDTQYF
TRBD2,.,TRBJ2-3,TRBV7-2,TGTGCCAGCAGCTTAACTCTAGCGGTCGGTACGCAGTATTTT,CASSLTLAVGTQYF
TRBD2,.,TRBJ2-5,TRBV30,TGTGCCTGGACTAGCGGGAACCACCAAGAGACCCAGTACTTC,CAWTSGNHQETQYF
TRBD2,.,TRBJ2-1,TRBV18,TGTGCCAGCTCACCTCCGGCTAGCGGGAGCCACAATGAGCAGTTCTTC,CASSPPASGSHNEQFF
.,.,TRBJ2-7,TRBV6-1,TGTGCCAGCAGGGACATTCGTGGAGGGAGAGGCGAGCAGTACTTC,CASRDIRGGRGEQYF
.,once,TRBJ2-4,TRBV28,TGTGCCAGCAGTTTGTCCATCCGCCCAGTTTTAGCCCGGGATTTTAAAAACATTCAGTACTTC,CASSLSIRPVLARDFKNIQYF
TRBD1,.,TRBJ2-5,TRBV28,TGTGCCAGCAGTTTTCACCGGACAGGGATGGGGGAAGAGACCCAGTACTTC,CASSFHRTGMGEETQYF
.,.,TRBJ2-1,TRBV5-1,TGCGCCAGCAGCTTGGCAGCGAGTAATGAGCAGTTCTTC,CASSLAASNEQFF
.,.,TRBJ2-1,TRBV6-5,TGTGCCAGTGGGAGGGGGACAGGAAAATACAATGAGCAGTTCTTC,CASGRGTGKYNEQFF